These 26 T cell receptor beta chains originate from one sample sequenced in a study of T cell responses to AZD1222 COVID-19 vaccine. This table comes from immunoSEQ multiplex PCR, and its TCRdb copy is limited to in-frame clones, with some not included. Of about 140,000 clones listed, approximately 84% are singletons. This material consisted of peripheral blood, taken on day 0 of AZD1222 vaccination. The receptors here all came from an adult in good health.

J is TRBJ2-1 and V is TRBV28; D possibly corresponds to TRBD2 (6 bases). This CDR3 spans 13 amino acids. Per the germline V gene, CDR1 is MDHEN and CDR2 is SYDVKM. Trimming shortened V by 6 bases and J by 8 bases, and 14 bases separated the two germline ends. CDR3 residues: CASRVAGGDEQFF. For the CDR3, the DNA is TGTGCCAGCAGGGTCGCTGGCGGGGATGAGCAGTTCTTC.

The chain joins TRBV3-1 (or the pseudogene TRBV3-2) to TRBJ1-6; D is uncertain. The CDR3 has 16 amino acids. V lost 1 base, J lost 6 bases, and 13 bases lay in between. The germline gives CDR1 LGHDT, CDR2 YNNKEL (reference sequence). The CDR3 DNA is TGTGCCAGCAGCCAAGGATCCCCCGGGTTTAATTCACCCCTCCACTTT. Translated, it gives CASSQGSPGFNSPLHF.

This rearrangement joins TRBV7-8 to TRBJ1-3, with D tentatively TRBD1 (5 bases). V was clipped by 6 bases and J by 2 bases, with 17 bases between them. From germline, CDR1 is SGHVS and CDR2 FQNEAQ. The CDR3 length is 16 residues. The CDR3 nucleotides read TGTGCCAGCAGTTTCGCCGTTTGGGGCGCTGGAAACACCATATATTTT. This gives the protein CASSFAVWGAGNTIYF.

CDR3: CASSRGTSADTQYF. The CDR3 DNA reads TGTGCCAGCAGCCGCGGGACTAGCGCAGATACGCAGTATTTT. J is TRBJ2-3 and V is TRBV3-1 (or the pseudogene TRBV3-2); 10 bases align to TRBD2. V shed 4 bases and J 4 bases; nucleotides not matched to a gene: 2. Germline assignment: CDR1 LGHDT and CDR2 YNNKEL (reference sequence). The CDR3 loop spans 14 amino acids.

V gene TRBV6-5 combines with J gene TRBJ1-5; 11 nucleotides line up with TRBD1. CDR1 is MNHEY and CDR2 is SVGAGI in the germline V gene. Trimming took 4 bases from V and 4 from J; bases not matched to a gene: 3. This CDR3 is built from 15 residues. For the CDR3, the DNA is TGTGCCAGCAGTTGGACAGGGGGCTTTAATCAGCCCCAGCATTTT. Residues: CASSWTGGFNQPQHF.

The chain joins TRBV29-1 to TRBJ1-1; tentative D call: TRBD1 (6 bases). Germline CDR1 is SQVTM and CDR2 is ANQGSEA. The CDR3 extends over 16 amino acids. Trimming took 5 bases from V and 1 from J, leaving 20 bases between them. In DNA form, the CDR3 reads TGCAGCGTTTCCGGGGGGACAACGAACTCGAACACTGAAGCTTTCTTT. Translated, it gives CSVSGGTTNSNTEAFF.

The gene calls are TRBV5-1 and TRBJ1-2; the match to TRBD1 covers 7 bases. The ends lost 3 bases at V and 5 bases at J; junction bases unmatched: 10. The CDR3 extends over 15 amino acids. Looked up from germline, CDR1 is SGHRS and CDR2 is YFSETQ. This CDR3 is CASSSTGQATYGYTF. The DNA of the CDR3 is TGCGCCAGCAGCTCGACAGGACAGGCCACTTATGGCTACACCTTC.

J is TRBJ2-7 and V is TRBV9; TRBD1 agrees at 7 bases. Germline CDR1 SGDLS, CDR2 YYNGEE. CDR3 length equals 17 residues. The trim removed 4 bases at V and 3 bases at J, leaving 16 bases unmatched. The CDR3 region is CASSPSGADRDNYEQYF. CDR3 nucleotide sequence: TGTGCCAGCAGCCCATCCGGGGCCGACAGGGACAACTACGAGCAGTACTTC.

This chain links TRBV28 with TRBJ1-6; 8 bases line up with TRBD1. The length of the CDR3 is 15 residues. V was clipped by 3 bases and J by 6 bases; unmatched bases: 4. Germline loops: CDR1 MDHEN, CDR2 SYDVKM. The CDR3 DNA reads as TGTGCCAGCAGTTTTACCAGGGGGCTTAATTCACCCCTCCACTTT. This codes for CASSFTRGLNSPLHF. The complete variable domain, with remaining parts taken from reference TRBV28 and TRBJ1-6, reads DVKVTQSSRYLVKRTGEKVFLECVQDMDHENMFWYRQDPGLGLRLIYFSYDVKMKEKGDIPEGYSVSREKKERFSLILESASTNQTSMYLCASSFTRGLNSPLHFGNGTRLTVT.

V and J are TRBV6-5 and TRBJ1-1; 7 bases line up with TRBD1. The junction had 4 bases not matched to a gene; V was cut back by 5 bases and J by 4 bases. The CDR3 loop spans 13 amino acids. Germline assignment: CDR1 MNHEY and CDR2 SVGAGI. The CDR3, as DNA: TGTGCCAGCAGTCCCCAGGGGGGCACTGAAGCTTTCTTT. It specifies CASSPQGGTEAFF.

Regarding this clone: At one end, the junction sequence differs from germline, possibly due to a read error. The V gene is TRBV4-1, the J gene TRBJ1-3; no firm D call. This CDR3 has 13 residues. Germline lookup yields CDR1 MGHRA and CDR2 YSYEKL. CDR3 amino acids: CARSRPGGNTIYF. Here the CDR3 DNA reads TGCGCCCGCAGTCGGCCCGGTGGAAACACCATATATTTT.

V usage is TRBV6-5 and J usage is TRBJ1-4, with unresolved D. CDR1 is MNHEY, CDR2 SVGAGI, per germline. This CDR3 contains 14 residues. V shed 6 bases and J shed 4 bases, with 12 bases lying between them. The CDR3 coding sequence is TGTGCCAGCAGCCCCGGAGGGCATAATGAAAAACTGTTTTTT. Amino acids: CASSPGGHNEKLFF.

V gene TRBV11-2 combines with J gene TRBJ1-1; no firm D call. Trimming stripped 1 base from V and 5 bases from J, with 8 bases between. The germline V gene has CDR1 SGHAT and CDR2 FQNNGV. This CDR3 region has 13 residues. In DNA form, the CDR3 reads TGTGCCAGCAGCTTAGTAACCGGGACTGAAGCTTTCTTT. It yields the protein CASSLVTGTEAFF.

As regards this clone: The sample carries other DNA sequences with the same CDR3. The chain uses TRBV3-1 (or the pseudogene TRBV3-2) and TRBJ2-2, with D possibly matching TRBD2 (6 bases). The CDR3 has 13 amino acids. Trimming pared 3 bases from V and 6 bases from J, leaving 8 bases between. Per germline, CDR1 LGHDT and CDR2 YNNKEL (reference sequence). The CDR3 DNA reads as TGTGCCAGCAGCCAGTCGGGGGCCGGGGAGCTGTTTTTT. Protein: CASSQSGAGELFF.

The V gene is TRBV7-6, the J gene TRBJ2-7; perhaps TRBD2 as D (5 bases). This CDR3 is built from 16 residues. Trimming took 0 bases from V and 5 from J, leaving 17 bases between them. The germline gives CDR1 SGHVS, CDR2 FNYEAQ. CDR3 nucleotides: TGTGCCAGCAGCTTAGCATTAGGTTACCTCGGGGACGAGCAGTACTTC. Amino acid sequence: CASSLALGYLGDEQYF.

The gene calls are TRBV7-9 and TRBJ2-7; TRBD1 aligns across 9 bases. This CDR3 comprises 16 residues. CDR1 and CDR2 from the germline V gene are SEHNR and FQNEAQ (reference sequence). V was clipped by 1 base and J by 5 bases; unmatched bases: 9. The CDR3 DNA is TGTGCCAGCAGCTTAGACAGGGGGCGCCTCTACAACGAGCAGTACTTC. Amino acid sequence: CASSLDRGRLYNEQYF.

J is TRBJ1-1 and V is TRBV15, with D perhaps matching TRBD1 (5 bases). V dropped 0 bases and J dropped 1 base, with 6 bases sitting between them. In germline, CDR1 is LNHNV, CDR2 YYDKDF (reference sequence). This CDR3 is 14 amino acids long. For the CDR3, the DNA is TGTGCCACCAGCAGAGACAGGGAGAACACTGAAGCTTTCTTT. Its protein is CATSRDRENTEAFF.

This clone has more than one count but fewer than ten. J is TRBJ2-3 and V is TRBV19; 12 nucleotides align to TRBD2. This CDR3 has 16 residues. Germline V gives CDR1 LNHDA, CDR2 SQIVND (reference sequence). Losses at the gene ends were 3 bases for V and 0 bases for J; bases not matched to a gene: 1. CDR3 residues: CASSMTSGGSTDTQYF. The CDR3 bases are TGTGCCAGTAGTATGACTAGCGGGGGTAGCACAGATACGCAGTATTTT. The complete variable domain, with remaining parts taken from reference TRBV19 and TRBJ2-3, reads DGGITQSPKYLFRKEGQNVTLSCEQNLNHDAMYWYRQDPGQGLRLIYYSQIVNDFQKGDIAEGYSVSREKKESFPLTVTSAQKNPTAFYLCASSMTSGGSTDTQYFGPGTRLTVL.

In this sample, this clone turned up a few times. This chain connects TRBV27 to TRBJ1-1; the D is unclear. Germline V CDR1 and CDR2: MNHEY, SMNVEV (reference sequence). The CDR3 spans 14 residues. V lost 3 bases and J lost 5, with 13 bases in between. CDR3 nucleotides: TGTGCCAGCAGTTTTCGGGCAGGCGGGACTGAAGCTTTCTTT. Its translation: CASSFRAGGTEAFF.

The chain links TRBV25-1 to TRBJ1-1; tentatively, D is TRBD1 (5 bases). Trimming took off 1 base at V and 0 bases at J, with 6 bases between the two ends. The CDR3 is 14 residues long. Germline V gene data show CDR1 as MGHDK and CDR2 as SYGVNS. The CDR3 DNA follows: TGTGCCAGCAGTGAATGGGGCATGAACACTGAAGCTTTCTTT. Protein product: CASSEWGMNTEAFF.

This chain uses TRBV5-6 with TRBJ2-5, with 7 bases identical to TRBD1. The junction had 6 bases not matched to a gene; V was cut back by 4 bases and J by 6 bases. Looked up from germline, CDR1 is SGHDT and CDR2 is YYEEEE. The CDR3 runs to 13 residues. As DNA, the CDR3 is TGTGCCAGCAGCCTACAGGGGCAGAAGACCCAGTACTTC. This codes for CASSLQGQKTQYF. Drawing the rest from reference TRBV5-6 and TRBJ2-5, the complete variable domain is DAGVTQSPTHLIKTRGQQVTLRCSPKSGHDTVSWYQQALGQGPQFIFQYYEEEERQRGNFPDRFSGHQFPNYSSELNVNALLLGDSALYLCASSLQGQKTQYFGPGTRLLVL.

This chain connects TRBV11-3 to TRBJ1-1; 7 nucleotides line up with TRBD1. Germline V CDR1 and CDR2: SGHNT, YENEEA. The CDR3 consists of 12 residues. V lost 5 bases, J lost 6 bases, and 3 bases stayed unmatched. The CDR3 nucleotides read TGTGCCAGCAGCCTACAGGGGTCTGAAGCTTTCTTT. This gives the protein CASSLQGSEAFF.

This clone was counted once. The rearrangement joins TRBV5-1 to TRBJ1-4; D perhaps matches TRBD1 (5 bases). CDR1 SGHRS and CDR2 YFSETQ come from the germline V gene. Trimming left V 4 bases short and J 5 bases short, with 15 bases between. The CDR3 has 15 residues. The CDR3 bases are TGCGCCAGCAGCCCCCGTAGTGGGGGGAATGAAAAACTGTTTTTT. Translating gives CASSPRSGGNEKLFF.

The rearrangement joins TRBV7-9 to TRBJ1-5, with unresolved D. The germline V gene encodes CDR1 SEHNR and CDR2 FQNEAQ (reference sequence). The CDR3 contains 16 residues. V shed 1 base and J shed 1 base, with 11 bases lying between them. CDR3 sequence: CASSLEGKASNQPQHF. The CDR3, as DNA: TGTGCCAGCAGCTTAGAGGGCAAGGCCAGCAATCAGCCCCAGCATTTT.

J is TRBJ2-7 and V is TRBV4-2; the D is unclear. This CDR3 contains 15 residues. Per the germline V gene, CDR1 is LGHNA and CDR2 is YNFKEQ. Trimming left V 0 bases short and J 0 bases short, with 9 bases between. CDR3 protein: CASSQDMGSSYEQYF. In nucleotides, the CDR3 is TGTGCCAGCAGCCAAGATATGGGCAGCTCCTACGAGCAGTACTTC.

This clone was detected only a few times. The CDR3 bases are TGTGCCAGCAGCCAACAGGGGTATTCACCCCTCCACTTT. Translated: CASSQQGYSPLHF. This sequence joins TRBV12-3 or TRBV12-4 and TRBJ1-6; TRBD1 agrees at 7 bases. The V segment lost 6 bases and the J segment 8 bases; nucleotides outside the gene matches: 4. CDR3 length equals 13 residues.